This entry features one T cell receptor (beta chain) sequence. The data derive from a study of cytomegalovirus exposure and HLA in healthy donors. The PCR ran on 60 Vbeta and 13 Jbeta primers. Data came from immunoSEQ multiplex PCR; TCRdb stores just in-frame clones and leaves some out. The sample consists of some 130,000 clones, about three quarters of them appearing once. Trimming took 3 bases from V and 7 from J, leaving 17 bases between them. The CDR3 length is 15 residues. Germline V CDR1 and CDR2: SGHNT, YYREEE (reference sequence). J is TRBJ2-1 and V is TRBV5-4; tentatively, D is TRBD2 (6 bases). The TCR sequence derives from a male donor in good health and CMV-seropositive. Input material: PBMCs. The DNA of the CDR3 is TGTGCCAGCAGCTCGGTTGACGGGGGTAGGAATGAGCAGTTCTTC. Translated, it gives CASSSVDGGRNEQFF.